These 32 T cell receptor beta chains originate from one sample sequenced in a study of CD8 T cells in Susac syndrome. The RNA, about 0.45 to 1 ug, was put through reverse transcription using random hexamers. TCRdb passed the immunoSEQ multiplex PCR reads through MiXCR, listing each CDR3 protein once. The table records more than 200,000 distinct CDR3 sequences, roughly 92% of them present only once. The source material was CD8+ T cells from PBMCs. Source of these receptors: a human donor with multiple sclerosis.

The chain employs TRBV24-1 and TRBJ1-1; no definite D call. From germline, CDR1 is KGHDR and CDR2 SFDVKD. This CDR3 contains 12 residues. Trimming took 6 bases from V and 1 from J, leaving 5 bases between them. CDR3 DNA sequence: TGTGCCACCAGTAAAGGGAACACTGAAGCTTTCTTT. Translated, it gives CATSKGNTEAFF.

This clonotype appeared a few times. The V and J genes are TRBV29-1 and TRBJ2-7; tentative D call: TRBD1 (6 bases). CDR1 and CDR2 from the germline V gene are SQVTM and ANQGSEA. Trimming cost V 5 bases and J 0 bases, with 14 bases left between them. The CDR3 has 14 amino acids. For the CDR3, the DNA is TGCAGCGTTTTATTGGGGGACACCTCCTACGAGCAGTACTTC. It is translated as CSVLLGDTSYEQYF.

CDR3 DNA: TGCAGCGTTGAAGGCCCCCCCGGGTGGCCCACAGATACGCAGTATTTT. Its protein is CSVEGPPGWPTDTQYF. This chain links TRBV29-1 with TRBJ2-3; D is unresolved. The ends were cut back, 1 base at V and 2 bases at J, with 16 bases in the middle. Germline values: CDR1 SQVTM, CDR2 ANQGSEA. The CDR3 has 16 residues.

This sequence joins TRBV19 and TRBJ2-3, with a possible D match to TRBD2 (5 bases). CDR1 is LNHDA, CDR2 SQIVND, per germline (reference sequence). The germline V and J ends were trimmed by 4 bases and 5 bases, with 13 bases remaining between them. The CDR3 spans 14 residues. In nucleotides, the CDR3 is TGTGCCAGTAGTACGAGGGATGCGGGAGATACGCAGTATTTT. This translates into CASSTRDAGDTQYF.

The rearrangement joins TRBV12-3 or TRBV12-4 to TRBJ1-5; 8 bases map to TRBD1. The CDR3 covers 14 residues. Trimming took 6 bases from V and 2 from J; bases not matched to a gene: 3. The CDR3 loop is CASRATGGNQPQHF. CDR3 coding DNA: TGTGCCAGCAGGGCGACAGGGGGCAATCAGCCCCAGCATTTT.

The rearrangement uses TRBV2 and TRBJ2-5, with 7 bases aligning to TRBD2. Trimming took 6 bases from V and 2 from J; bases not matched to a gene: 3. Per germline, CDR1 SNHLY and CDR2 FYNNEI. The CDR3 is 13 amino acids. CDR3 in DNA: TGTGCCAGCAGGGGGACTAAGCAAGAGACCCAGTACTTC. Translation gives CASRGTKQETQYF.

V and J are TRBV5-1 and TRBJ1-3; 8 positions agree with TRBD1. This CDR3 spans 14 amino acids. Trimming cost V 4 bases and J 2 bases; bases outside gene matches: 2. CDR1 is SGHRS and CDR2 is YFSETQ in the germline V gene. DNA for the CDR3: TGCGCCAGCAGCGAGACAGGGGCTGGAAACACCATATATTTT. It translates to CASSETGAGNTIYF.

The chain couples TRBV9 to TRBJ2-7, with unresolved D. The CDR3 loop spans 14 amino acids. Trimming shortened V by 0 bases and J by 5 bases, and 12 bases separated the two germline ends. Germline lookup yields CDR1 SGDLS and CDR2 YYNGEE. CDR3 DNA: TGTGCCAGCAGCGTAGATCGAGGTCACAACGAGCAGTACTTC. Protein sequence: CASSVDRGHNEQYF.

The CDR3 spells CASSGTSIGDTQYF. CDR3 sequence (DNA): TGTGCCAGTAGCGGGACTAGCATTGGCGATACGCAGTATTTT. The V and J genes are TRBV19 and TRBJ2-3; 9 nucleotides match TRBD2. The trim removed 6 bases at V and 6 bases at J, leaving 7 bases unmatched. The CDR3 is 14 residues long. CDR1 is LNHDA, CDR2 SQIVND, per germline (reference sequence).

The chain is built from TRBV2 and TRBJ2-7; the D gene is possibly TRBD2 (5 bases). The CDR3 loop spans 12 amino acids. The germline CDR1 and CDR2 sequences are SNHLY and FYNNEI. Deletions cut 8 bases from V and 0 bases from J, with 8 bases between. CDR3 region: CASGSISYEQYF. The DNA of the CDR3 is TGTGCCAGCGGGAGTATCTCCTACGAGCAGTACTTC.

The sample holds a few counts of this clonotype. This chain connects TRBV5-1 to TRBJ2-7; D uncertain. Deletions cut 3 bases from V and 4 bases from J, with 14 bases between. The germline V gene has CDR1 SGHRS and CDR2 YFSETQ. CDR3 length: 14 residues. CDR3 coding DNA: TGCGCCAGCAGCTATTTTCAAGATGGGTACGAGCAGTACTTC. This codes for CASSYFQDGYEQYF.

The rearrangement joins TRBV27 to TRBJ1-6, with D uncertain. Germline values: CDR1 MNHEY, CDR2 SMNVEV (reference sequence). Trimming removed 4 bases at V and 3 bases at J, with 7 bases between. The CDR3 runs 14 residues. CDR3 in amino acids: CASSSQNYNSPLHF. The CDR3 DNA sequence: TGTGCCAGCAGTTCGCAGAACTATAATTCACCCCTCCACTTT.

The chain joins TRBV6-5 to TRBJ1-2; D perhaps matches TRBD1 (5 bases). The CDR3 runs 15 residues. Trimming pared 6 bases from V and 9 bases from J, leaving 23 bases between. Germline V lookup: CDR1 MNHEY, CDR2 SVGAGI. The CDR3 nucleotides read TGTGCCAGCAGGGCAGACAGCTTCCTATCGAGAAGCTACACCTTC. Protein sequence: CASRADSFLSRSYTF.

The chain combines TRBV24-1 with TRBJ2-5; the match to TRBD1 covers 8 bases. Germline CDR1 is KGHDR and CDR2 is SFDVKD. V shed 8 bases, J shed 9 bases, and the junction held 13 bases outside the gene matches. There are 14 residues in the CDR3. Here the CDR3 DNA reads TGTGCCACCACGACAGGGGTGTCCTGGGGGCCCCAGTACTTC. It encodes CATTTGVSWGPQYF.

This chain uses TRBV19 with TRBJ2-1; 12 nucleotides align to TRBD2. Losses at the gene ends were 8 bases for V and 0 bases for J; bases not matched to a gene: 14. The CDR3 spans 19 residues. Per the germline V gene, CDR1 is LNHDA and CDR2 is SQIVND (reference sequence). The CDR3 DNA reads TGTGCCAGTGGGCCTGGGCTAGCGGGGGGGCGGTCCTCCTACAATGAGCAGTTCTTC. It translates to CASGPGLAGGRSSYNEQFF.

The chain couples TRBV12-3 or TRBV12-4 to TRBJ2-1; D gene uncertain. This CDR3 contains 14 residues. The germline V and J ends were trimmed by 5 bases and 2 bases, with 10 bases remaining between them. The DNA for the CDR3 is TGTGCCAGCAGTGCCCTCGGTCCCTACAATGAGCAGTTCTTC. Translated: CASSALGPYNEQFF.

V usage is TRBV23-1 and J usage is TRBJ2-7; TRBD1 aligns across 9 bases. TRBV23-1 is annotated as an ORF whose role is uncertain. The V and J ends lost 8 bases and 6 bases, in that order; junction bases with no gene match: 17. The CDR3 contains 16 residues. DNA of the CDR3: TGCGCCAGCTGCCGACCGAGGGACAGGGTGTTAGGCGAGCAGTACTTC. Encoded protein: CASCRPRDRVLGEQYF.

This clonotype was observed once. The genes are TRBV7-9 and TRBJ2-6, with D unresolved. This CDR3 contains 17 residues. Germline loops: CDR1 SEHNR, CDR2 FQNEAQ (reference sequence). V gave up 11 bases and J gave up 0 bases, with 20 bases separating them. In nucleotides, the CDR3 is TGTGCCGGAGTGGACCCCTTTGTTGACTCTGGGGCCAACGTCCTGACTTTC. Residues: CAGVDPFVDSGANVLTF.

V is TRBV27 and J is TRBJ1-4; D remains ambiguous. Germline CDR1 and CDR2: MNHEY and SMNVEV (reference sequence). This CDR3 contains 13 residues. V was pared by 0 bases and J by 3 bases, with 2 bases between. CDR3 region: CASSLSPNEKLFF. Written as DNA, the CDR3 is TGTGCCAGCAGTTTATCACCTAATGAAAAACTGTTTTTT. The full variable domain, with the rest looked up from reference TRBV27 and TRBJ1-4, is EAQVTQNPRYLITVTGKKLTVTCSQNMNHEYMSWYRQDPGLGLRQIYYSMNVEVTDKGDVPEGYKVSRKEKRNFPLILESPSPNQTSLYFCASSLSPNEKLFFGSGTQLSVL.

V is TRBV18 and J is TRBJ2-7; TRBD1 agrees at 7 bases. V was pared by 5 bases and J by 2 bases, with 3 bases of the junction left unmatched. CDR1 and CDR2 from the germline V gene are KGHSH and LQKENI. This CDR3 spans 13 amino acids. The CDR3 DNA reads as TGTGCCAGCTCAGACAGGGCGGCCTACGAGCAGTACTTC. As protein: CASSDRAAYEQYF.

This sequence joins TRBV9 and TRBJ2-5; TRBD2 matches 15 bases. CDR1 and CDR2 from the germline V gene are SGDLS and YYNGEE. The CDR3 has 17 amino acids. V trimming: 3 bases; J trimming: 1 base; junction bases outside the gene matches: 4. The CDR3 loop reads CASSGGLAGGFQETQYF. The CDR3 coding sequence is TGTGCCAGCAGCGGTGGACTAGCGGGAGGGTTCCAAGAGACCCAGTACTTC.

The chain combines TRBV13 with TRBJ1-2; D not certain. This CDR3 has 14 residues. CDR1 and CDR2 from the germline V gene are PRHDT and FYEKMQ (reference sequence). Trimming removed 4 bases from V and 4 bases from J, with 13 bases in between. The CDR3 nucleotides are TGTGCCAGCAGCTCCCCGGCCGCCGGCTATGGCTACACCTTC. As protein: CASSSPAAGYGYTF.

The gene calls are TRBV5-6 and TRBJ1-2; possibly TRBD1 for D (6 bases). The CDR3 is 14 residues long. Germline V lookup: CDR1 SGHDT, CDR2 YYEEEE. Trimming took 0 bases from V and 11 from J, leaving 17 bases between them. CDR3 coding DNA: TGTGCCAGCAGCTTGGGAGGACAGAGCCCGCGGTACACCTTC. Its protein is CASSLGGQSPRYTF. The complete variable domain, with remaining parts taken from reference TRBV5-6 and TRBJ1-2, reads DAGVTQSPTHLIKTRGQQVTLRCSPKSGHDTVSWYQQALGQGPQFIFQYYEEEERQRGNFPDRFSGHQFPNYSSELNVNALLLGDSALYLCASSLGGQSPRYTFGSGTRLTVV.

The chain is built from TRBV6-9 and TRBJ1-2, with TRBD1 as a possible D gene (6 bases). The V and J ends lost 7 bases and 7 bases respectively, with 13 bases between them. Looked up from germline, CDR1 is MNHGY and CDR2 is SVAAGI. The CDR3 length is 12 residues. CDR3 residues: CASTRGARGYTF. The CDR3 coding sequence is TGTGCCAGCACTCGGGGGGCGCGTGGCTACACCTTC.

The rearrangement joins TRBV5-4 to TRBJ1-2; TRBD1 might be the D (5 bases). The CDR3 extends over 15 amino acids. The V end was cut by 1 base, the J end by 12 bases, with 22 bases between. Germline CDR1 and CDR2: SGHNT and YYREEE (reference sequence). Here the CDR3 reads CASSLMLFQGALNTF. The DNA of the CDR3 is TGTGCCAGCAGCTTGATGTTGTTCCAGGGCGCGCTGAACACCTTC.

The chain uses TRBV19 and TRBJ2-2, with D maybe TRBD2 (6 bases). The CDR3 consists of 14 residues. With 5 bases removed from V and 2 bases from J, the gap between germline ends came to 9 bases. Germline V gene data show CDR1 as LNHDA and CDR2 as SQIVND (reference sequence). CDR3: CASSGEVNTGELFF. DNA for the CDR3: TGTGCCAGTAGTGGGGAGGTAAACACCGGGGAGCTGTTTTTT.

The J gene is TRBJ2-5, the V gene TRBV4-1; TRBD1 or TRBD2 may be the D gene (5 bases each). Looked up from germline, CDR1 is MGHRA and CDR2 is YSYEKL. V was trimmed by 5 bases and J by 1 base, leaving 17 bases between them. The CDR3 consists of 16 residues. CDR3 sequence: CASSKLGEPGQETQYF. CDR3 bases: TGCGCCAGCAGCAAACTGGGGGAACCTGGCCAAGAGACCCAGTACTTC.

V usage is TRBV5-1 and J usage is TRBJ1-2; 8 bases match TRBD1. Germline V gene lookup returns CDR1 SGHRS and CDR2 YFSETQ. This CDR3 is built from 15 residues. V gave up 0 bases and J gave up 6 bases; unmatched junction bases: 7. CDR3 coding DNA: TGCGCCAGCAGCTTGGAGGACAGGGACCGGGATGGCTACACCTTC. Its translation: CASSLEDRDRDGYTF.

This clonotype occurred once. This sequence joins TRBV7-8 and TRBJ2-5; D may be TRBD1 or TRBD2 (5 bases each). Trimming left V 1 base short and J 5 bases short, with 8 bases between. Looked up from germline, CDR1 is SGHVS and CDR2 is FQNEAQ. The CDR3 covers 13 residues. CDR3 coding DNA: TGTGCCAGCAGCTTAGGGGGGTGGGAGACCCAGTACTTC. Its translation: CASSLGGWETQYF.

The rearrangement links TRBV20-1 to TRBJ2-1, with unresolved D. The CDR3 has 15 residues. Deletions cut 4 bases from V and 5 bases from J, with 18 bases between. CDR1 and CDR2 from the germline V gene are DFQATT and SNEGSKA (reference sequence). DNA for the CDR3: TGCAGTGCTATTTACATCAGTGGGCTTAACAATGAGCAGTTCTTC. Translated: CSAIYISGLNNEQFF.

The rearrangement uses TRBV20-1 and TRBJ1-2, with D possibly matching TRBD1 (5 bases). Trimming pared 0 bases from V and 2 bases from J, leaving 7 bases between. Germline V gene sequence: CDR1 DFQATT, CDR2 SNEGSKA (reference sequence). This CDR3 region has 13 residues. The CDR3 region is CSAREAGNYGYTF. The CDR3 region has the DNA TGCAGTGCTAGAGAGGCAGGGAACTATGGCTACACCTTC.

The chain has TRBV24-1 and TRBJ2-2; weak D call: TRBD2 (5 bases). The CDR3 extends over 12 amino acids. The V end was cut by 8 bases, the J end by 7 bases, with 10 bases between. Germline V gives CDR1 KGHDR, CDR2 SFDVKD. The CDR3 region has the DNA TGTGCCACCACCGGGAAAGACGGGGAGCTGTTTTTT. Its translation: CATTGKDGELFF.